This T cell receptor beta chain was recovered during a study of immune reconstitution after stem cell transplant in scleroderma (TCRdb year 2017). Libraries were constructed by RT-PCR. Instrument on record: Illumina MiSeq. TCRdb reprocessing: public reads trimmed at Q25 with fastp, clones called with MiXCR, in-frame beta chains kept. CDR3 protein sequences are deduplicated, and each keeps its most common genes and DNA. Across this sample there are about 3,900 distinct CDR3 sequences, with under 7.5% seen only once. The ten largest make up approximately 15% of the sample. From the germline V gene (reference sequence), CDR1 is MNHEY and CDR2 is SMNVEV. Deletion took 10 bases off V and 1 base off J, with a span of 14 bases between the germline ends. Its CDR3 holds 14 amino acids, cysteine through phenylalanine. CDR3 DNA is the only sequence kept; it has 42 bases, read in frame from the first base. To note about this clonotype: Its antigen is currently not known. No base qualities exist here, and no much larger clone lies one base off it.

Sampling was carried out before or after autologous hematopoietic stem cell transplantation (not recorded which). In this chain, TRBV27 is recombined with TRBJ1-5; the D gene assignment is ambiguous. The receptor was isolated from a female donor with systemic sclerosis. Donor details come from another sample of the same person, matched by shared clones. The sequence in DNA is TGTGCCATCGCTGAGGGCCAAAGCAATCAGCCCCAGCATTTT. This is translated as CAIAEGQSNQPQHF.